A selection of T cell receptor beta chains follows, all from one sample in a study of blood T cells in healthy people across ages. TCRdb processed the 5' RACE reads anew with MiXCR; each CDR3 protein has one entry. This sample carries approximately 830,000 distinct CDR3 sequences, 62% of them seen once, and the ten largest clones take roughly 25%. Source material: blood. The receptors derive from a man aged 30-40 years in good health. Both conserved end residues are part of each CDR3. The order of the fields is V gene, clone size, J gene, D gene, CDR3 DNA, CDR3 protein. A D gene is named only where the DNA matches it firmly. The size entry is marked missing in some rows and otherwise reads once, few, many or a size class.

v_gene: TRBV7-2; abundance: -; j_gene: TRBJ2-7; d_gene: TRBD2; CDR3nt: TGTGCCAGCAGCTTAGAGGCTAGCGGGGTCTACGAGCAGTACTTC; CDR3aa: CASSLEASGVYEQYF
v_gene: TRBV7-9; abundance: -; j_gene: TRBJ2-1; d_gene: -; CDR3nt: TGTGCCGGAGGGTCGTCCTCCTACAATGAGCAGTTCTTC; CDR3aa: CAGGSSSYNEQFF
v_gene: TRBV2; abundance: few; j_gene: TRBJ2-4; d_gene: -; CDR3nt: TGTGCCAGCAGTCTTCTAGAGCAGTACTTC; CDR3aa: CASSLLEQYF
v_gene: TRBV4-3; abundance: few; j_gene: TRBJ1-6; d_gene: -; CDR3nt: TGCGCCAGCAGCCAAGATGGGGTTGGGGAGAGCTCCTATAATTCACCCCTCCACTTT; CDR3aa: CASSQDGVGESSYNSPLHF
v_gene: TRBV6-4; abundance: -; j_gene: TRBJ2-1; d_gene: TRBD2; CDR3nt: TGTGCCAGCAGTGACTCGAAAGTGCGGGGGGGTCTCAATGAGCAGTTCTTC; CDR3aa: CASSDSKVRGGLNEQFF
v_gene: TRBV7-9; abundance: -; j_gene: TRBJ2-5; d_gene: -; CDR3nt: TGTGCCAGCAGCTTAGTTTCGGGGGTTGTAGAGACCCAGTACTTC; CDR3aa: CASSLVSGVVETQYF
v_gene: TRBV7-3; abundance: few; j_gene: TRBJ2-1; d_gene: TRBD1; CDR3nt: TGTGCCAGCAGCTTCCAGGGGGCTATCTACAATGAGCAGTTCTTC; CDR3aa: CASSFQGAIYNEQFF
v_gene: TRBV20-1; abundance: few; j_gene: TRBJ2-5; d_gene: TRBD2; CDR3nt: TGCAGTGCTCTAGCGGAAGAGACCCAGTACTTC; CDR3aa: CSALAEETQYF
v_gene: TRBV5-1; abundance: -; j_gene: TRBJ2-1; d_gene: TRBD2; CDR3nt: TGCGCCAGCACCCCGTGGAGCGGGGCTTACAATGAGCAGTTCTTC; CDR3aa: CASTPWSGAYNEQFF
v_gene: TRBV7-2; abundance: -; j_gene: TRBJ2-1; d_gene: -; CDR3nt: TGTACCAGCAGCGGGGGCGCCCAGGTGAGGAATGAGCAGTTCTTC; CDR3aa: CTSSGGAQVRNEQFF
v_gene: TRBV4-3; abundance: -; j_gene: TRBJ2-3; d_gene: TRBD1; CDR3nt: TGCGCCAGCAGCCACGCCGGGACAGGGGGAACAGATACGCAGTATTTT; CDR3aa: CASSHAGTGGTDTQYF
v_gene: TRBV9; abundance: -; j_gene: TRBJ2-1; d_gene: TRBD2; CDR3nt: TGTGCCAGCAGCGTAGGATCGGCGGGGGGGTACAATGAGCAGTTCTTC; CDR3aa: CASSVGSAGGYNEQFF
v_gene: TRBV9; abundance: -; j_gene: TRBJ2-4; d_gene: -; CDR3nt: TGTGCCAGCAGCTTCGGTGATTCTCTAGCCAAAAACATTCAGTACTTC; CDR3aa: CASSFGDSLAKNIQYF
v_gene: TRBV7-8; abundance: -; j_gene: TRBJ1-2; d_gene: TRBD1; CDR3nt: TGTGCCAGCAGCTTAGTTAGGACAGGGGCCTATGGCTACACCTTC; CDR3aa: CASSLVRTGAYGYTF
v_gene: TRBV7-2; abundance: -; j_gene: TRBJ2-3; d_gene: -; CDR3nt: TGTGCCAGCAGCTTAGACGCCAGGGCGAGCACAGATACGCGGTATTTT; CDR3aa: CASSLDARASTDTRYF
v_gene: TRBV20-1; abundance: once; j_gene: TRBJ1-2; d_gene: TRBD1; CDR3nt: TGCAGTGCGGACCGGGACAGGGTTAACTATGGCTACACCTTC; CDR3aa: CSADRDRVNYGYTF
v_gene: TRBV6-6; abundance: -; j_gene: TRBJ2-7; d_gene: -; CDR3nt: TGTGCCAGCAGACCAGTGGTGGACTACGAGCAGTACTTC; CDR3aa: CASRPVVDYEQYF
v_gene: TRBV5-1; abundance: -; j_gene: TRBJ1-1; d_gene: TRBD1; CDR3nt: TGCGCCAGCAGCCTTGACAGGGCAGGGGACGCTTTCTTT; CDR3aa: CASSLDRAGDAFF
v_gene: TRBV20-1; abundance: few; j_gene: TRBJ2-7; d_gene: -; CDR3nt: TGCAGTGCTCTGGGTTTGGGGGTTGGCTACGAGCAGTACTTC; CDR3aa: CSALGLGVGYEQYF
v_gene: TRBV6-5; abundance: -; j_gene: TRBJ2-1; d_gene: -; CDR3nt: TGTGCCAGCAGTTACTCGCGTGACAGAGGAGGCAATGAGCAGTTCTTC; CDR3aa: CASSYSRDRGGNEQFF
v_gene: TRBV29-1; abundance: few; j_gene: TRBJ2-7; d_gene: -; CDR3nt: TGCAGCGTTGGTCAGGGGATCTCCTACGAGCAGTACTTC; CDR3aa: CSVGQGISYEQYF
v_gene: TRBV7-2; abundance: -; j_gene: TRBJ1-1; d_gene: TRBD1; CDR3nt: TGTGCCAGCAGCTCCTACAGGGGGAACACTGAAGCTTTCTTT; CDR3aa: CASSSYRGNTEAFF
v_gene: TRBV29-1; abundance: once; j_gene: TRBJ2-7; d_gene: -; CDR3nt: TGCAGCGTTGAAGACCCGCAGGCGTCCTACGAGCAGTACTTC; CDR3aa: CSVEDPQASYEQYF
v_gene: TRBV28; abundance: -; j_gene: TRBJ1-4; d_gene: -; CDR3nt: TGTGCCAGCACCCCCGGGACGGGATATGAAAAACTGTTTTTT; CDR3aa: CASTPGTGYEKLFF
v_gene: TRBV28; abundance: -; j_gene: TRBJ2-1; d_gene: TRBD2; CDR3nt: TGTGCCAGCAGTTTATGGGGGTGGGAGCGGGGGAACAATGAGCAGTTCTTC; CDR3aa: CASSLWGWERGNNEQFF
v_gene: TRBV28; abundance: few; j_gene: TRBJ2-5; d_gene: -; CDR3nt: TGTGCCAGCAGTTTAATCCGGGCAGTTCAAGAGACCCAGTACTTC; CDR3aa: CASSLIRAVQETQYF
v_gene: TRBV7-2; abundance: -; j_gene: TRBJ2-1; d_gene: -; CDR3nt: TGTGCCAGCAGCTTATCGCTTAGCGCCTACAATGAGCAGTTCTTC; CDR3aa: CASSLSLSAYNEQFF
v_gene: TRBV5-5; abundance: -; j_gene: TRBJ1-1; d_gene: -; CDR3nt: TGTGCCAGCAGCTTACGGGGCGTCTGGACTGAAGCTTTCTTT; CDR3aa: CASSLRGVWTEAFF
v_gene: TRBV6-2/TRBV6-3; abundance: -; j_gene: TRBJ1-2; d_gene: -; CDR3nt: TGTGCCACCGCGGGAGTTAACTATGGCTACACCTTC; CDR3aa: CATAGVNYGYTF
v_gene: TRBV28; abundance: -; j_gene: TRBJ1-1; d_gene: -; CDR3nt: TGTGCCAGCAGTTTAGGCAGGGCCGACACTGAAGCTTTCTTT; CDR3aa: CASSLGRADTEAFF
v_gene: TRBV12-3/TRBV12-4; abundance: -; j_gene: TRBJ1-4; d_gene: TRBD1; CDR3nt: TGTGCCAGCAGGTTGACAGGGGGCACGGAAAGACTGTTTTTT; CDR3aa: CASRLTGGTERLFF
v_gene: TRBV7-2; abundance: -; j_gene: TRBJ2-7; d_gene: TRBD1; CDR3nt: TGTGCCAGCAGCTTAGATACAGGGGCGACCTACGAGCAGTACTTC; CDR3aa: CASSLDTGATYEQYF
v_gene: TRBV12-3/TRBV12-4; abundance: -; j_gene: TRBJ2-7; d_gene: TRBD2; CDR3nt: TGTGCCAGCAGTCGGGGGGGGGTTCACGAGCAGTACTTC; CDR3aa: CASSRGGVHEQYF
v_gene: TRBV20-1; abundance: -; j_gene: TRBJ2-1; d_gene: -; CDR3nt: TGCAGTGCTAGCCGTTCGGGAGCCTACAATGAGCAGTTCTTC; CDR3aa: CSASRSGAYNEQFF
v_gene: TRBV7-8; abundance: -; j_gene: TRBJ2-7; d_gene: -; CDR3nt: TGTGCCAGCAGCTTAGCGGGGCCAAGGGGTTCCTACGAGCAGTACTTC; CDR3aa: CASSLAGPRGSYEQYF
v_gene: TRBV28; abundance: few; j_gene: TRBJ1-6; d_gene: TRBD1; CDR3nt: TGTGCCAGCAGTTTATGGCCCCCGGACAGGGATTCACCCCTCCACTTT; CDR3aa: CASSLWPPDRDSPLHF
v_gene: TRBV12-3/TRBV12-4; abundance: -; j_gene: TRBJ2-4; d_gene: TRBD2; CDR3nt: TGTGCCAGCAGTTTATGGTCTAGCGGGGGTAAACTAGCCAAAAACATTCAGTACTTC; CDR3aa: CASSLWSSGGKLAKNIQYF
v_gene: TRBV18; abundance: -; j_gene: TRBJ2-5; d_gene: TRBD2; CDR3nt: TGTGCCAGCTCACCACGTGGGACTAGCGGGGGTGAGACCCAGTACTTC; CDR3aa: CASSPRGTSGGETQYF
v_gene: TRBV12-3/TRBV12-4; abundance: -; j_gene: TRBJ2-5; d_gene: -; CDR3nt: TGTGCCAGCAGTTTAGCTCTAGCAGAGACCCAGTACTTC; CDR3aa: CASSLALAETQYF
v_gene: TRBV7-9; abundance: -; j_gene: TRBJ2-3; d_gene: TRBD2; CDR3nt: TGTGCCAGCAGCTTTACGGGGGGGGCCCTGGGAGATACGCAGTATTTT; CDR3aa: CASSFTGGALGDTQYF
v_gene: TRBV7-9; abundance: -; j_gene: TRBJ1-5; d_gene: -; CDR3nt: TGTGCCAGCAGCTTAGACCGACAGCCCCAGCATTTT; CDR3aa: CASSLDRQPQHF
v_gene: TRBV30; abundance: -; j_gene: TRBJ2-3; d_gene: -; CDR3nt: TGTGCCTGGAGTGTACGAGGGTCAGATACGCAGTATTTT; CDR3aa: CAWSVRGSDTQYF
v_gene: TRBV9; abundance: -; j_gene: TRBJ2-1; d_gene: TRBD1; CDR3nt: TGTGCCAGCAGTCAGGGACAGGGTCGGCAAGAGACCCAGTTCTTC; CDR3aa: CASSQGQGRQETQFF
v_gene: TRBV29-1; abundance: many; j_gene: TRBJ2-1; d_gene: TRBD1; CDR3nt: TGCAGCGTCCTCGGACAGGGCTACAATGAGCAGTTCTTC; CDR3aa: CSVLGQGYNEQFF
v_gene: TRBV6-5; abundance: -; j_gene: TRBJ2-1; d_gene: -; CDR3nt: TGTGCCAGCAGTTACGCCGCTCGGGGGGCTGAGCAGTTCTTC; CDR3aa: CASSYAARGAEQFF
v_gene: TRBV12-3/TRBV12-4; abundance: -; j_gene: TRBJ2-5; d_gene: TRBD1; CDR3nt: TGTGCCAGCAGTTCAGCGGACAGGGGGTTGGAGACCCAGTACTTC; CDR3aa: CASSSADRGLETQYF
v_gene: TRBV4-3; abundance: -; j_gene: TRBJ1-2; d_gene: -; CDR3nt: TGCGCCAGCAGCCTATTCCTCGGGGGCGAAAACTATGGCTACACCTTC; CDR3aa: CASSLFLGGENYGYTF
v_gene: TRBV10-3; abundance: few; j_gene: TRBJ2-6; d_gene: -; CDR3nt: TGTGCCATCAGTGGCGAGGGGACCTCTGGGGCCAACGTCCTGACTTTC; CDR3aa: CAISGEGTSGANVLTF
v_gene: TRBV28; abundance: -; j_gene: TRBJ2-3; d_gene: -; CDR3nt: TGTGCCAGCACGGAGGGGGCCCCAGATACGCAGTATTTT; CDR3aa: CASTEGAPDTQYF
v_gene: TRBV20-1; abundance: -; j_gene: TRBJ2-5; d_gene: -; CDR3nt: TGCAGTGCTAGAGGGGTTGAGACTCCCTCACAAGAGACCCAGTACTTC; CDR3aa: CSARGVETPSQETQYF
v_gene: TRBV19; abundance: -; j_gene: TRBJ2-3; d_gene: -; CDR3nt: TGTGCCAGTAGTATCTCGGACGGCCGGGATACGCAGTATTTT; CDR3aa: CASSISDGRDTQYF
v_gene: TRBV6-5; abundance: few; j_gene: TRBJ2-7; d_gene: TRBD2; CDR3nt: TGTGCCAGCAGACTAGCGGATGGGACCGCGCAGTACTTC; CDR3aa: CASRLADGTAQYF
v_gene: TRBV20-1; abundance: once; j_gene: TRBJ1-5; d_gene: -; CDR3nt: TGCAGTGCTAGCGACCGACGGATCAATCAGCCCCAGCATTTT; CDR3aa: CSASDRRINQPQHF
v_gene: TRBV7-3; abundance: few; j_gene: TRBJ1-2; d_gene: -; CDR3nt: TGTGCCAGCAGCTTTTTGTCTGGGTATGGCTACACCTTC; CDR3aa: CASSFLSGYGYTF
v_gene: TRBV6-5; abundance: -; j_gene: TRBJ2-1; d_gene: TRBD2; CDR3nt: TGTGCCAGCAGTTACGGTTCTAGCGGGGGGGTTTACAATGAGCAGTTCTTC; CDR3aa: CASSYGSSGGVYNEQFF